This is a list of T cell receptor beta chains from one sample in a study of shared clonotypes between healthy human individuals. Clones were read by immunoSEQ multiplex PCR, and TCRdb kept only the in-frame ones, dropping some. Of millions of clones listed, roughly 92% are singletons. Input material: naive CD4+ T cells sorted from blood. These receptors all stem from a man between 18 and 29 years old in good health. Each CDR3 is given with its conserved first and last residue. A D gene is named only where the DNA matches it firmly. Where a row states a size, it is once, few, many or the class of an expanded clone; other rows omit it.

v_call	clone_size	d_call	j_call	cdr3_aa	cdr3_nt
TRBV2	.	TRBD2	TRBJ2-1	CASSDLASGGDEQFF	TGTGCCAGCAGTGATTTGGCTAGCGGGGGGGATGAGCAGTTCTTC
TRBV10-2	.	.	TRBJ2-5	CASSESLGRLGIGRQETQYF	TGCGCCAGCAGTGAGTCTTTGGGTAGGCTGGGGATTGGAAGACAAGAGACCCAGTACTTC
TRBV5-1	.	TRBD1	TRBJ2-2	CASSLPRTGETGELFF	TGCGCCAGCAGCTTGCCACGGACAGGGGAGACCGGGGAGCTGTTTTTT
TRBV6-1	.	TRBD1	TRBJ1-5	CAGDPGTGDGQPQHF	TGTGCCGGGGATCCCGGGACAGGGGATGGTCAGCCCCAGCATTTT
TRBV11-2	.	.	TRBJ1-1	CASSPSFQGAEAFF	TGTGCCAGCAGCCCATCCTTCCAAGGAGCTGAAGCTTTCTTT
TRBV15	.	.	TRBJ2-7	CATSRDRQQPEQYF	TGTGCCACCAGCAGAGATCGGCAGCAACCCGAGCAGTACTTC
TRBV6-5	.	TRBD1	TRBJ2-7	CASRRQGGEQYF	TGTGCCAGCAGGAGACAGGGGGGCGAGCAGTACTTC
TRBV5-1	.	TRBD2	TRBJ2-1	CASSLQLAGGGNEQFF	TGCGCCAGCAGCCTCCAACTAGCGGGGGGCGGGAATGAGCAGTTCTTC
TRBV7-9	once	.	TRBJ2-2	CASSFGPGELFF	TGTGCCAGCAGCTTCGGTCCCGGGGAGCTGTTTTTT
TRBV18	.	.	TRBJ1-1	CASSPPRANTEAFF	TGTGCCAGCTCACCGCCCAGGGCAAACACTGAAGCTTTCTTT